The TCR beta chain described here comes from a study of T cells after posttransplantation cyclophosphamide. Study outcomes and limitations: Donor-recipient repertoire similarity was low at 1-2 months, rising over year one. Recipient CMV seropositivity and CMV reactivation strongly tracked TRB clonality.

In this sample, this clone turned up many times. Its matching antigen is unknown. The CDR3 length is 13 residues. Trimming removed 5 bases at V and 13 bases at J, with 17 bases between. The germline V gene encodes CDR1 SEHNR and CDR2 FQNEAQ (reference sequence). Sequenced by immunoSEQ multiplex PCR; TCRdb stores in-frame clones only, minus some. Listed for the sample are about 12,000 clones, none seen a single time. This TCR derives from a woman aged 40 to 50 in good health, CMV-negative, and a related stem cell transplant donor. The sequenced material came from PBMCs. The rearrangement uses TRBV7-9 and TRBJ1-4, with a possible D match to TRBD1 (6 bases). CDR3 nucleotide sequence: TGTGCCAGCAGCAGACAGGAAGTATCTTCACTGTTTTTT. Translation: CASSRQEVSSLFF.